Listed below are T cell receptor beta chains from one sample, sequenced in a study of T cell responses to AZD1222 COVID-19 vaccine. Sequencing was performed with immunoSEQ multiplex PCR; in TCRdb, only in-frame clones are kept and a portion is missing. The table records more than 70,000 clones, 80% to 90% of them present only once. The sequenced sample was peripheral blood, obtained on day 0 of AZD1222 vaccination. These TCRs come from an adult in good health. CDR3s include the opening cysteine and the closing phenylalanine or tryptophan. A D gene is named only where the DNA matches it firmly. Clone size is shown for a subset of rows, as once, few, many or a class of expanded clone.

cdr3_nt,cdr3_aa,v_call,j_call,cdr3_length,clone_size,d_call
TGTGCCTGGAGTAGGAACAGGGGACCCTACGAGCAGTACTTC,CAWSRNRGPYEQYF,TRBV30,TRBJ2-7,14,-,TRBD1
TGTGCCAGCAGTTCAAACCTGCAGGGGGCGCGCCAAGAGACCCAGTACTTC,CASSSNLQGARQETQYF,TRBV28,TRBJ2-5,17,-,TRBD1
TGTGCCAGCAGTGAGAGGGGGCCGGATGAAAAACTGTTTTTT,CASSERGPDEKLFF,TRBV25-1,TRBJ1-4,14,-,TRBD1
TGTGCCAGCAGCCCCGGGATGGAATATGGCTACACCTTC,CASSPGMEYGYTF,TRBV3-1/TRBV3-2,TRBJ1-2,13,-,-
TGTGCCACCAGCAGAGAAGGGGGTGGAGACAGCTCGTGCGAGCAGTACTTC,CATSREGGGDSSCEQYF,TRBV15,TRBJ2-7,17,-,-
TGTGCCAGCAGCTTATGGGGAGCCCAGGGCACTGAAGCTTTCTTT,CASSLWGAQGTEAFF,TRBV7-2,TRBJ1-1,15,-,-
TGCGCCAGCAGCTTGGGGATGATTAGGGGTAATTCACCCCTCCACTTT,CASSLGMIRGNSPLHF,TRBV5-1,TRBJ1-6,16,-,-
TGTGCCAGCAGTGCGGGACAGGACCGCTCCTATAATTCACCCCTCCACTTT,CASSAGQDRSYNSPLHF,TRBV28,TRBJ1-6,17,-,TRBD1
TGTGCCAGCAGCTTAGGGTCAGGGAAGGATGAAAAACTGTTTTTT,CASSLGSGKDEKLFF,TRBV11-2,TRBJ1-4,15,-,-
TGTGCCAGCGGACCCCCGACTAGCGGGGAAAATGAGCAGTTCTTC,CASGPPTSGENEQFF,TRBV2,TRBJ2-1,15,-,TRBD2
TGTGCCAGCAGCTTAGCGTATGGAGGTGAGCAGTTCTTC,CASSLAYGGEQFF,TRBV7-9,TRBJ2-1,13,-,-
TGTGCCAGCAGCTTAGTAGGACGCTTATCCTACAATGAGCAGTTCTTC,CASSLVGRLSYNEQFF,TRBV7-2,TRBJ2-1,16,-,-
TGTGCCAGCAGTAGGACGACTGGAAACACCATATATTTT,CASSRTTGNTIYF,TRBV28,TRBJ1-3,13,-,-
TGTGCCAGCAGTTCGGGGCGCCGGATATATGGCTACACCTTC,CASSSGRRIYGYTF,TRBV28,TRBJ1-2,14,-,-
TGTGCCAGCAGCCGATATTCCGAGACGGTCAAGGATGAGCAGTTCTTC,CASSRYSETVKDEQFF,TRBV4-2,TRBJ2-1,16,-,-
TGTGCCAGCAGCTTAGGGACCCGAACGTACTTC,CASSLGTRTYF,TRBV7-8,TRBJ2-7,11,-,-
TGCGCCAGCAGCTTGGACAACACGGCCACAGATACGCAGTATTTT,CASSLDNTATDTQYF,TRBV5-1,TRBJ2-3,15,-,-
TGTGCCAGTAGTACGCAACAGTATAATGAAAAACTGTTTTTT,CASSTQQYNEKLFF,TRBV19,TRBJ1-4,14,once,-
TGTGCCAGCAGCTTATATGGGTGGACTAGCGGGGACCAAACAGATACGCAGTATTTT,CASSLYGWTSGDQTDTQYF,TRBV11-2,TRBJ2-3,19,-,TRBD2
TGTGCCAGCAGCTTTGGGGGGGGACAGGGCGTCGGAGGCAATCAGCCCCAGCATTTT,CASSFGGGQGVGGNQPQHF,TRBV5-4,TRBJ1-5,19,-,TRBD1
TGTGCCAGTATGACCCGGACGAATTCACCCCTCCACTTT,CASMTRTNSPLHF,TRBV19,TRBJ1-6,13,-,-
TGTGCCAGCAGTTACTCCCCAGGGGAAGAAGCTTTCTTT,CASSYSPGEEAFF,TRBV6-5,TRBJ1-1,13,-,-
TGTGGACACCGAGTAGCGGGTAACACCGGGGAGCTGTTTTTT,CGHRVAGNTGELFF,TRBV30,TRBJ2-2,14,-,TRBD2
TGTGCCAGCAGCTTGTCCACGGACGAAAAACTGTTTTTT,CASSLSTDEKLFF,TRBV5-5,TRBJ1-4,13,few,-
TGTGCCAGCAGTTTAGGCCTCTATCAGCCCCAGCATTTT,CASSLGLYQPQHF,TRBV6-5,TRBJ1-5,13,-,-